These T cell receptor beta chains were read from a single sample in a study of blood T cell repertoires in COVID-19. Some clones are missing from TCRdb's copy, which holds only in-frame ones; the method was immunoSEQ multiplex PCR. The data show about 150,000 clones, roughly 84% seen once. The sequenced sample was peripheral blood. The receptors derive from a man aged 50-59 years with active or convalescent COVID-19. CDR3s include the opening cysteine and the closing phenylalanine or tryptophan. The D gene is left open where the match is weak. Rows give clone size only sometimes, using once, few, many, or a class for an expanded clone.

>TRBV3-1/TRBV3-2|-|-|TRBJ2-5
TGTGCCAGCAGCTCTCGTGGGCTCCAAGAGACCCAGTACTTC
CASSSRGLQETQYF
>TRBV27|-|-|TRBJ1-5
TGTGCCAGCAGTTTAACGTCTAACAATCAGCCCCAGCATTTT
CASSLTSNNQPQHF
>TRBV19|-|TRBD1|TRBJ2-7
TGTGCCAGTACCTCAGACAGGGGGGAACGGCACGAGCAGTACTTC
CASTSDRGERHEQYF
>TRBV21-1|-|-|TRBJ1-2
TGTGCCAGCAGCAATGAGGACAGGGCCCCCGAGGACTATGGCTACACCTTC
CASSNEDRAPEDYGYTF
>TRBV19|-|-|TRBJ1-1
TGTGCCAGTAGTTTTAGTTCCAAATCGGGTGATGAAGCTTTCTTT
CASSFSSKSGDEAFF
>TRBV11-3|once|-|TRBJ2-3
TGTGCCAGCAGCCCATTCCGCGCAGATACGCAGTATTTT
CASSPFRADTQYF
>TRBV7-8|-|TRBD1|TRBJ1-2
TGTGCCAGCAGTCCAAGGACAGGGGGAATCTATGGCTACACCTTC
CASSPRTGGIYGYTF
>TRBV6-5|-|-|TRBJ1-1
TGTGCCAGCCGGCGGACAGCGAACACTGAAGCTTTCTTT
CASRRTANTEAFF
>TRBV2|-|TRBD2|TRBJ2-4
TGTGCCAGCAGTGAACAGGAGGCTAGCGGGAGTCAGACTACCTACTTC
CASSEQEASGSQTTYF
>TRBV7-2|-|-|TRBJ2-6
TGTGCCAGCAGCTGGAGGGGCTCCTCTGGGGCCAACGTCCTGACTTTC
CASSWRGSSGANVLTF
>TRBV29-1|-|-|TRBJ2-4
TGCAGCGCCCCAGACGGAGCTCAAAACATTCAGTACTTC
CSAPDGAQNIQYF
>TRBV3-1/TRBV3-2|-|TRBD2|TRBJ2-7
TGTGCCAGCAGCCGACTAGCGGGAGCATTTATCCCTACGAGGCAGTACTTC
CASSRLAGAFIPTRQYF
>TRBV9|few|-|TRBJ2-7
TGTGCCAGCAGCCTCCGGGACTCCTACGAGCAGTACTTC
CASSLRDSYEQYF
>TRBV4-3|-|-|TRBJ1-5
TGCGCCAGCAGCCAAGACAGGGGATGGCATCAGCCCCAGCATTTT
CASSQDRGWHQPQHF
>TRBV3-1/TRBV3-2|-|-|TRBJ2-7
TGTGCCAGCAGCCAAGATTCAAGAGGGGACTTACAGCAGTACTTC
CASSQDSRGDLQQYF
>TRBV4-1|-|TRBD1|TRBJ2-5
TGCGCCAGCAGCCACAACAGGGGGCCGGAGACCCAGTACTTC
CASSHNRGPETQYF
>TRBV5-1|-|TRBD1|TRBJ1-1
TGCGCCAGCAGCAACGACAGGGGTACTGAAGCTTTCTTT
CASSNDRGTEAFF
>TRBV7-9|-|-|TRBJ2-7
TGTGCCAGCAGCTTAGCGGGGGCGCGGAGCGAGCAGTACTTC
CASSLAGARSEQYF
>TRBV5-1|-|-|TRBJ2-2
TGCGCCAGCAGCCAGGGTAGCACCGGGGAGCTGTTTTTT
CASSQGSTGELFF
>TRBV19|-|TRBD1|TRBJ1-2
TGTGCCAGTAGCCTCACTCCGGGACAGGGAAACTATGGCTACACCTTC
CASSLTPGQGNYGYTF
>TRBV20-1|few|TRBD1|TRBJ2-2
TGCAGTGCTAGTGGGACAGGCACCGGGGAGCTGTTTTTT
CSASGTGTGELFF
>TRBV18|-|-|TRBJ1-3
TGTGCCAGCCCCACTGGCTCTGGAAACACCATATATTTT
CASPTGSGNTIYF
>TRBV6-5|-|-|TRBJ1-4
TGTGCCAGCAGTCGAGGTCGAGGGAGTAATGAAAAACTGTTTTTT
CASSRGRGSNEKLFF
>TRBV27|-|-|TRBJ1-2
TGTGCCAGCAGCCTCGGGAGGGCAGAGTCTTATGGCTACACCTTC
CASSLGRAESYGYTF
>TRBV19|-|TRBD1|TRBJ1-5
TGTGCCAGTAGTTCGACAGGGCAAAGTCAGCCCCAGCATTTT
CASSSTGQSQPQHF
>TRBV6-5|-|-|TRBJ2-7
TGTGCCAGCGGGAGAACCTACGAGCAGTACTTC
CASGRTYEQYF
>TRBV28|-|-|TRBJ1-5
TGTGCGGCCGAACAGGGTGGAGATCAGCCCCAGCATTTT
CAAEQGGDQPQHF
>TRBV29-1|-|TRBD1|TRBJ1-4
TGCAGCGTTGAAGATACAGGGGATACTCTTGGTGAAAAACTGTTTTTT
CSVEDTGDTLGEKLFF
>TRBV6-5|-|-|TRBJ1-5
TGTGCCAGCAGTCCGAGGAGGGTCGGGAATCAGCCCCAGCATTTT
CASSPRRVGNQPQHF
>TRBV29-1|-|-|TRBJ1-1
TGCAGCGTTGATGGGAGAAACACTGAAGCTTTCTTT
CSVDGRNTEAFF
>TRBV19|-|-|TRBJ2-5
TGTGCCAGTAGTACTAGATATCAAGAGACCCAGTACTTC
CASSTRYQETQYF
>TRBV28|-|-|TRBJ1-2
TGTGCCAGCGTACGGCTTGGGCATGGCTACACCTTC
CASVRLGHGYTF
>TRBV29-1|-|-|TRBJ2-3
TGCAGCGTTCTCTGGGGCCGCCGAATCCCAGATACGCAGTATTTT
CSVLWGRRIPDTQYF
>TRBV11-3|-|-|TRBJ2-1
TGTGCCAGCAGCTTACAACAGAGCTCCTACAATGAGCAGTTCTTC
CASSLQQSSYNEQFF
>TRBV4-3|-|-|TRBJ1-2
TGCGCCAGCAGCCAAGATTGGTCCACCGTACCCTTGCGGGGCTACACCTTC
CASSQDWSTVPLRGYTF
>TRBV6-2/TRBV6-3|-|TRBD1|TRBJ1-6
TGTGCCAGCAGTAACGGACAGGGGTGGAATTCACCCCTCCACTTT
CASSNGQGWNSPLHF
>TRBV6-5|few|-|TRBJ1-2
TGTGCCACCACAGGGCATTCACTTTCTAACTATGGCTACACCTTC
CATTGHSLSNYGYTF
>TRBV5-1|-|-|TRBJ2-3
TGCGCCAGCAGCCCCCGCCTTGCGGGATCTAGCACAGATACGCAGTATTTT
CASSPRLAGSSTDTQYF
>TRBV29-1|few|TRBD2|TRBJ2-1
TGCAGCGTGGAGGGACTAGCGGGGGACAATGAGCAGTTCTTC
CSVEGLAGDNEQFF
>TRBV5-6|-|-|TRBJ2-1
TGTGCCAGCAGCTCCAGGGGTGGGGATGAGCAGTTCTTC
CASSSRGGDEQFF
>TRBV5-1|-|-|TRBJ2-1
TGCGCCAGCAGCTTGGGTGTCGACTCTGAGCAGTTCTTC
CASSLGVDSEQFF
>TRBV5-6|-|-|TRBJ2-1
TGTGCCAGCAGCTCTGCTTCCTGGGGGGAGGTTTACAATGAGCAGTTCTTC
CASSSASWGEVYNEQFF
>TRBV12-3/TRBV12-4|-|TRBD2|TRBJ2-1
TGTGCCAGTGCGGCCAGCGGGAGAGGGCAGCAGTTCTTC
CASAASGRGQQFF
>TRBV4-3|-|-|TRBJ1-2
TGCGCCAGCAGTCGCGAAATAAACAGGGAGATTAACACCTTC
CASSREINREINTF
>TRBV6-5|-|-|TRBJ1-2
TGTGCCAGCAGTTTGGGACGGGAGAACTATGGCTACACCTTC
CASSLGRENYGYTF
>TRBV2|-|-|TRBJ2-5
TGTGCCAGCAGTGATCGGGTAGTCCAAGAGACCCAGTACTTC
CASSDRVVQETQYF
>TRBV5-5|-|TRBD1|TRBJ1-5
TGTGCCAGCAGCTCCGGGACAGGGCATCAGCCCCAGCATTTT
CASSSGTGHQPQHF
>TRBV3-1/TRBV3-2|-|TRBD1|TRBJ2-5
TGTGCCAGCAGCCAAATATACAGGGGGCGGGAGACCCAGTACTTC
CASSQIYRGRETQYF